These T cell receptor beta chains were read from a single sample in a study of Tregs in tolerant kidney transplant recipients. This table comes from immunoSEQ multiplex PCR, and its TCRdb copy is limited to in-frame clones, with some not included. The sample carries some 250,000 clones, roughly 84% recorded once. The sequenced material came from CD4+ T cells from blood. The source of these receptors is a human donor in good health. Each CDR3 is given with its conserved first and last residue. The D gene is left open where the match is weak. For some rows the clone size is stated as once, few or many, or as a class when expanded; others skip it.

clone_size: .
v_call: TRBV11-3
j_call: TRBJ1-1
d_call: .
cdr3_nt: TGTGCCAGCAGTGAGGGCACTGAAGCTTTCTTT
cdr3_aa: CASSEGTEAFF

clone_size: .
v_call: TRBV5-1
j_call: TRBJ2-5
d_call: TRBD2
cdr3_nt: TGCGCCAGCAGCTTAGCCCAGACTAGCGGGTTCCTTTCTCAAGAGACCCAGTACTTC
cdr3_aa: CASSLAQTSGFLSQETQYF

clone_size: .
v_call: TRBV4-1
j_call: TRBJ2-1
d_call: .
cdr3_nt: TGCGCCAGCAGCCAAGAGGGACGGGGAAGCTCCTACAATGAGCAGTTCTTC
cdr3_aa: CASSQEGRGSSYNEQFF

clone_size: .
v_call: TRBV19
j_call: TRBJ1-2
d_call: TRBD1
cdr3_nt: TGTGCCAGTACTACACAGGGGGCGCCTATGGGCTACACCTTC
cdr3_aa: CASTTQGAPMGYTF

clone_size: few
v_call: TRBV2
j_call: TRBJ1-2
d_call: .
cdr3_nt: TGTGCCAGCAGGTATGACTATGGCTACACCTTC
cdr3_aa: CASRYDYGYTF

clone_size: .
v_call: TRBV7-9
j_call: TRBJ1-3
d_call: .
cdr3_nt: TGTGCCAGCAGCTTAGGCCCAGGTGTCACCATATATTTT
cdr3_aa: CASSLGPGVTIYF

clone_size: .
v_call: TRBV7-7
j_call: TRBJ2-5
d_call: TRBD2
cdr3_nt: TGTGCCAGCAGCTCCATGACTAGCGGGGGAGAGACCCAGTACTTC
cdr3_aa: CASSSMTSGGETQYF

clone_size: .
v_call: TRBV2
j_call: TRBJ2-2
d_call: .
cdr3_nt: TGTGCCAGCAGAAAGGGGACCACCGGGGAGCTGTTTTTT
cdr3_aa: CASRKGTTGELFF

clone_size: .
v_call: TRBV6-5
j_call: TRBJ1-5
d_call: .
cdr3_nt: TGTGCCAGCAGGGGCGGATTGCATAGCAATCAGCCCCAGCATTTT
cdr3_aa: CASRGGLHSNQPQHF

clone_size: .
v_call: TRBV18
j_call: TRBJ1-1
d_call: .
cdr3_nt: TGTGCCAGCTCACCCCTCGGGGCGAACACTGAAGCTTTCTTT
cdr3_aa: CASSPLGANTEAFF

clone_size: .
v_call: TRBV18
j_call: TRBJ1-3
d_call: .
cdr3_nt: TGTGCCAGCTCAGAACAGAAGGCGGGAAACACCATATATTTT
cdr3_aa: CASSEQKAGNTIYF

clone_size: .
v_call: TRBV6-5
j_call: TRBJ2-3
d_call: TRBD1
cdr3_nt: TGTGCCAGCAGTTCGACAGGGACCCTCACAGATACGCAGTATTTT
cdr3_aa: CASSSTGTLTDTQYF

clone_size: .
v_call: TRBV29-1
j_call: TRBJ2-7
d_call: .
cdr3_nt: TGCAGCGCCGACGGGGGCTACGAGCAGTACTTC
cdr3_aa: CSADGGYEQYF

clone_size: once
v_call: TRBV16
j_call: TRBJ1-5
d_call: .
cdr3_nt: TGTGCCAGCAGCCAAAGTACAGGGAGTTTTAATCAGCCCCAGCATTTT
cdr3_aa: CASSQSTGSFNQPQHF

clone_size: .
v_call: TRBV5-1
j_call: TRBJ2-3
d_call: .
cdr3_nt: TGCGCCAGCAGCTTCCAGGGTGTAGCCGATACGCAGTATTTT
cdr3_aa: CASSFQGVADTQYF